Given below is one T cell receptor beta chain in context. The target antigen is unknown. The CDR3 extends over 13 amino acids. CDR1 MNHEY and CDR2 SVGEGT come from the germline V gene. The V end was cut by 6 bases, the J end by 3 bases, with 11 bases between. The data belong to a study of T-cell memory formation after mild COVID-19. Study background: For the most part, TCR clusters were specific to one donor.

Findings and caveats of the study: Proof of SARS-CoV-2 specificity was absent for the second-wave clones that crested on day 37. Mainly CM and EM harbored the contracting CD4+ clones; mainly EMRA harbored the CD8+ ones. Clones that got smaller from day 15 to 85 had even CD4/CD8, while clones growing later tipped toward CD4+.

In TCRdb, the 5' RACE reads were re-called with MiXCR into one record per CDR3 protein. The data show 350,000 to 500,000 distinct CDR3 sequences, 23% seen once. This TCR was recovered from an adult woman who had mild COVID-19 (a few samples of this study predate the infection). Cell type and time point are not known. V usage is TRBV6-2 or TRBV6-3 and J usage is TRBJ1-1; D remains unclear. The material sequenced was PBMCs or a T cell subset sorted from them (not recorded which). Written as DNA, the CDR3 is TGTGCCAGCAGGGTTATGGGTGACACTGAAGCTTTCTTT. Translated, it gives CASRVMGDTEAFF.